Included here is one T cell receptor beta chain sequence, with context. This sample is part of a study of T cells after somatic rescue of genetic block. With V trimmed by 4 bases and J by 7 bases, 8 bases remained unmatched. The CDR3 length is 13 residues. Germline loops: CDR1 SQVTM, CDR2 ANQGSEA. The assay was immunoSEQ multiplex PCR, and TCRdb's table has in-frame clones only and misses some. The table shows tens of thousands of clones, with approximately 90% occurring only once. This chain uses TRBV29-1 with TRBJ1-1; 8 nucleotides align to TRBD1. The specimen sequenced was peripheral blood mononuclear cells (PBMCs). This TCR came from a woman aged 18 to 35. The CDR3 sequence is CSVGTGTFIEAFF. The DNA of the CDR3 is TGCAGCGTTGGGACAGGGACCTTCATTGAAGCTTTCTTT.